What follows describes a single T cell receptor beta chain. This entry is derived from a study of OX40 agonist ivuxolimab in advanced cancers. Background on the study: Of the participants, 40% to 50% had some prior anti-PD-1, anti-PD-L1 or anti-CTLA-4 therapy, which was allowed.

Trimming stripped 0 bases from V and 2 bases from J, with 7 bases between. The CDR3 length is 14 residues. Germline V gene data show CDR1 as MNHNS and CDR2 as SASEGT. Only in-frame clones appear in the TCRdb table, and some are missing; sequencing was by immunoSEQ multiplex PCR. The profile shows approximately 47,000 clones, 85% to 90% of them singletons. The starting material was CD4+ or CD8+ T cells sorted from blood, obtained in a trial of the OX40 agonist ivuxolimab. The sequence was obtained from an adult with an advanced solid tumor such as melanoma, head and neck, liver or kidney cancer. The genes are TRBV6-1 and TRBJ1-2; no definite D call. The DNA for the CDR3 is TGTGCCAGCAGTGAAGCGCGGGCAAACTATGGCTACACCTTC. This translates into CASSEARANYGYTF.